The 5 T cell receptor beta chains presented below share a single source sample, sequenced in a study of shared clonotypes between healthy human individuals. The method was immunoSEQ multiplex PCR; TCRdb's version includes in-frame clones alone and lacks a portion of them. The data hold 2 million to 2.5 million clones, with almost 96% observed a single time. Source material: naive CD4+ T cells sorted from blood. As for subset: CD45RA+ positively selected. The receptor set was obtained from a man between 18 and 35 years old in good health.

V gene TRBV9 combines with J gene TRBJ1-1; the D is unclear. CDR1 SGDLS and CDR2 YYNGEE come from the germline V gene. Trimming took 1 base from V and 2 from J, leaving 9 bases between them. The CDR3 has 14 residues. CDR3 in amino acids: CASSVINTNTEAFF. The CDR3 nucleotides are TGTGCCAGCAGCGTAATAAACACAAACACTGAAGCTTTCTTT.

CDR3 sequence reads: CASSAPGGRVHEQFF. In DNA form, the CDR3 reads TGTGCCAGCAGCGCCCCTGGCGGGAGGGTCCATGAGCAGTTCTTC. The genes are TRBV6-5 and TRBJ2-1; 9 nucleotides align to TRBD2. This CDR3 contains 15 residues. Germline values: CDR1 MNHEY, CDR2 SVGAGI. Trimming at V came to 6 bases and at J to 8 bases, leaving 11 bases not matched to a gene.

The CDR3 region has the DNA TGTGCCAGCAGCGTACAGGGCTGGCAGCCCCAGCATTTT. Translation: CASSVQGWQPQHF. The chain uses TRBV6-1 and TRBJ1-5; D may be TRBD1 (6 bases). CDR3 length equals 13 residues. In germline, CDR1 is MNHNS, CDR2 SASEGT. V was pared by 6 bases and J by 7 bases, with 13 bases between.

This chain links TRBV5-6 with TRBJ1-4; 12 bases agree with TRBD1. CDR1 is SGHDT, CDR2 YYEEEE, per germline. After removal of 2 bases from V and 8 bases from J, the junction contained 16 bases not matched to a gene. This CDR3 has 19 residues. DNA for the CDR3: TGTGCCAGCAGCTTTTGGGGGACAGGGGGCCTCAGCGCAGGGGAAAAACTGTTTTTT. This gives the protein CASSFWGTGGLSAGEKLFF.

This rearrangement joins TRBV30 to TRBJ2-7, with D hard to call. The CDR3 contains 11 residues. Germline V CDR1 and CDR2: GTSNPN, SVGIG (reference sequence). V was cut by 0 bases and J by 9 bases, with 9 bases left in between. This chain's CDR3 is CAWSVELGQYF. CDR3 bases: TGTGCCTGGAGTGTAGAGTTAGGGCAGTACTTC.